Listed below are T cell receptor beta chains from one sample, sequenced in a study of patients and donors after allogeneic stem cell transplantation. TCRdb independently ran MiXCR on the RT-PCR reads; one entry per CDR3 protein. The sample has 400,000 to 500,000 distinct CDR3 sequences; 16% are singletons. Specimen: blood, either unsorted or a sorted T cell fraction (not recorded which). The receptors shown here come from a human donor who was either an allogeneic HSCT recipient or a stem cell or donor lymphocyte infusion donor (not recorded which). It is not recorded whose cells these are; they may come from a transplant donor. The CDR3 runs from the conserved cysteine through the conserved F or W. Fields, in order: V gene, D gene, clone size, J gene, CDR3 DNA, CDR3 protein. The D gene is left open where the match is weak. Clone sizes are given selectively: once, few, many, or a class where the clone is expanded.

TRBV7-8	TRBD1	few	TRBJ2-4	TGTGCCAGCAGCACCGACAGGGTAAAAAACATTCAGTACTTC	CASSTDRVKNIQYF
TRBV7-6	.	few	TRBJ1-4	TGTGCCAGCAGCTTGGGGGGCTATAATGAAAAACTGTTTTTT	CASSLGGYNEKLFF
TRBV20-1	TRBD1	.	TRBJ1-6	TGCAGTGCTAGTCAGGACAGGGTTGGGAATTCACCCCTCCACTTT	CSASQDRVGNSPLHF
TRBV4-3	.	.	TRBJ2-2	TGCGCCAGCAGCCCCCGGATCCCCGGGGAGCTGTTTTTT	CASSPRIPGELFF
TRBV2	TRBD2	.	TRBJ2-1	TGTGCCAGCAGTTCGGGGGGGCACCCTTGGGATGAGCAGTTCTTC	CASSSGGHPWDEQFF
TRBV4-1	TRBD1	few	TRBJ2-7	TGCGCCAGCAGCCATTCCTTGTCCGGGACAGGGGTCTTCTCCTACGAGCAGTACTTC	CASSHSLSGTGVFSYEQYF
TRBV24-1	.	.	TRBJ2-5	TGTGCCACCAGTGACCTTCCGGCAAAGCAAGAGACCCAGTACTTC	CATSDLPAKQETQYF
TRBV5-1	.	.	TRBJ2-1	TGCGCCAGCAGCCCTCGGACTGAGGAGCAGTTCTTC	CASSPRTEEQFF
TRBV5-1	.	.	TRBJ1-6	TGCGCCAGCAGAACCGTTGTTCCTAATTCACCCCTCCACTTT	CASRTVVPNSPLHF
TRBV5-5	.	.	TRBJ1-4	TGTGCCAGCAGCGTCTTTTTGGGTGAAAAACTGTTTTTT	CASSVFLGEKLFF